Presented here are 12 T cell receptor beta chains from one specimen sequenced in a study of human T cells and chemical hapten exposure. TCRdb redid the calling of the RACE reads with MiXCR, one entry per CDR3 protein. The sample includes more than 55,000 distinct CDR3 sequences, 9.9% of them seen just once. The time point here: pre-sensitization, week 0. The treatment was: therapeutic diphenylcyclopropenone sensitization with weekly scalp DPC. The sample was whole blood, taken in connection with sensitization to the hapten diphenylcyclopropenone (DPC). The receptors shown here come from a man aged 40-55 years with alopecia areata. Some clones in this sample may be carry-over from other donors' samples.

The V call is TRBV3-1, the J call TRBJ1-2; 10 bases are shared with TRBD1. Germline CDR1 reads LGHDT; CDR2 reads YNNKEL (reference sequence). There are 15 residues in the CDR3. V gave up 1 base and J gave up 2 bases; unmatched junction bases: 1. The CDR3 sequence is CASSQVGQGNYGYTF. The DNA of the CDR3 is TGTGCCAGCAGCCAAGTGGGACAGGGGAACTATGGCTACACCTTC.

This clonotype showed up just a few times. The gene calls are TRBV20-1 and TRBJ2-1; 8 nucleotides agree with TRBD2. The CDR3 is 16 amino acids. V shed 3 bases, J shed 0 bases, and the junction held 7 bases outside the gene matches. Germline assignment: CDR1 DFQATT and CDR2 SNEGSKA (reference sequence). Here the CDR3 DNA reads TGCAGTGCTAGTTCCCTAGCGGGTAGCTCCTACAATGAGCAGTTCTTC. It specifies CSASSLAGSSYNEQFF.

The V call is TRBV4-1, the J call TRBJ1-2; D is unresolved. Germline V lookup: CDR1 MGHRA, CDR2 YSYEKL. V was clipped by 0 bases and J by 4 bases, with 3 bases between them. CDR3 length: 12 residues. For the CDR3, the DNA is TGCGCCAGCAGCCAAGACAGCTATGGCTACACCTTC. It specifies CASSQDSYGYTF.

This clonotype has only a few counts. This chain uses TRBV28 with TRBJ2-5, with D possibly being TRBD1 (5 bases). The CDR3 length is 13 residues. V was clipped by 10 bases and J by 1 base, with 13 bases between them. The germline V gene has CDR1 MDHEN and CDR2 SYDVKM. CDR3 nucleotide sequence: TGTGCCACCTTAAGGGGCACCCAAGAGACCCAGTACTTC. Amino acid sequence: CATLRGTQETQYF.

There are a few counts of this clonotype. The rearrangement joins TRBV5-1 to TRBJ2-6; D is uncertain. V was shortened by 4 bases and J by 0 bases, with 14 bases between the two germline ends. The CDR3 spans 17 residues. Germline CDR1 reads SGHRS; CDR2 reads YFSETQ. This chain's CDR3 is CASSTHLGASGANVLTF. In DNA, the CDR3 is TGCGCCAGCAGCACCCACCTCGGCGCCTCTGGGGCCAACGTCCTGACTTTC.

The table lists this clonotype with a few counts. The chain joins TRBV5-5 to TRBJ2-7; 8 bases map to TRBD2. CDR3 length: 17 residues. Germline loops: CDR1 SGHKS, CDR2 YYEKEE (reference sequence). Germline trimming cut 3 bases from V and 6 bases from J; bases unmatched to any gene: 17. The CDR3 region has the DNA TGTGCCAGCAGCTCGAAGGTGGCCGCCGGGACTAGTCGCGAGCAGTACTTC. As protein: CASSSKVAAGTSREQYF.

The chain has TRBV3-1 and TRBJ1-2; D remains unclear. The CDR3 is made up of 14 amino acids. The germline V gene has CDR1 LGHDT and CDR2 YNNKEL (reference sequence). Trimming cost V 2 bases and J 5 bases, with 12 bases left between them. The CDR3 reads CASSQPGVFYGYTF. The DNA for the CDR3 is TGTGCCAGCAGCCAACCAGGAGTTTTTTATGGCTACACCTTC.

This clonotype was seen more than once but under ten times. The V and J genes are TRBV2 and TRBJ2-3, with D possibly matching TRBD2 (12 bases). There are 19 residues in the CDR3. The V end was cut by 3 bases, the J end by 1 base, with 23 bases between. Germline CDR1 SNHLY, CDR2 FYNNEI. The CDR3 region is CASSDGTGGTSGRTDTQYF. Written as DNA, the CDR3 is TGTGCCAGCAGTGATGGGACAGGGGGGACTAGCGGGCGCACAGATACGCAGTATTTT. The whole variable domain, filled in from reference TRBV2 and TRBJ2-3, reads EPEVTQTPSHQVTQMGQEVILRCVPISNHLYFYWYRQILGQKVEFLVSFYNNEISEKSEIFDDQFSVERPDGSNFTLKIRSTKLEDSAMYFCASSDGTGGTSGRTDTQYFGPGTRLTVL.

The rearrangement joins TRBV6-2 or TRBV6-3 to TRBJ2-5; tentative D call: TRBD2 (5 bases). Germline V gene data show CDR1 as MNHEY and CDR2 as SVGEGT. With 7 bases removed from V and 1 base from J, the gap between germline ends came to 19 bases. CDR3 size: 16 residues. In DNA, the CDR3 is TGTGCCAGCACCAACGGCCGGACGGAGGTCCAAGAGACCCAGTACTTC. It encodes CASTNGRTEVQETQYF.

This clonotype was seen many times. The chain uses TRBV3-1 and TRBJ2-3, with D possibly TRBD2 on 5 matching bases. Per the germline V gene, CDR1 is LGHDT and CDR2 is YNNKEL (reference sequence). The V end lost 4 bases, the J end lost 6 bases, and 8 bases lay between the germline ends. The CDR3 extends over 12 amino acids. The CDR3 loop is CASSRIADTQYF. The CDR3 nucleotides are TGTGCCAGCAGCCGTATAGCGGATACGCAGTATTTT.

The genes are TRBV21-1 and TRBJ2-2; the D segment call TRBD1 is taken from the table without a DNA check. TRBV21-1 is recorded as a pseudogene. This CDR3 region has 15 residues. CDR3 region: CASSKDRPNTGELFF. As DNA, the CDR3 is TGTGCCAGCAGCAAAGACAGGCCGAACACCGGGGAGCTGTTTTTT.

Only a few counts were recorded for this clonotype. CDR3 residues: CASSPASGRAYEQYF. Here the CDR3 DNA reads TGTGCCAGCAGCCCAGCTAGCGGGAGGGCCTACGAGCAGTACTTC. The V gene is TRBV12-3 or TRBV12-4, the J gene TRBJ2-7, with 12 bases lining up with TRBD2. The CDR3 consists of 15 residues. V shed 6 bases and J 2 bases; nucleotides not matched to a gene: 5.